This passage covers 3 T cell receptor beta chains from one sample sequenced in a study of blood T cell repertoires in COVID-19. Method: immunoSEQ multiplex PCR; TCRdb's copy keeps in-frame clones and lacks some. The sample carries some 110,000 clones, roughly 79% recorded once. Sequencing input: peripheral blood. These receptors came from a woman aged 70-85 years with acute or convalescent COVID-19.

The chain is built from TRBV5-5 and TRBJ2-7, with D possibly TRBD1 on 6 matching bases. From germline, CDR1 is SGHKS and CDR2 YYEKEE (reference sequence). The V gene lost 6 bases and the J gene lost 2 bases, with 18 bases spanning the gap. This CDR3 has 15 amino acids. The CDR3 here is CASTPRGASPYEQYF. Here the CDR3 DNA reads TGTGCCAGCACCCCCAGGGGCGCGAGCCCCTACGAGCAGTACTTC. Together with reference TRBV5-5 and TRBJ2-7, the CDR3 gives the full variable domain: DAGVTQSPTHLIKTRGQQVTLRCSPISGHKSVSWYQQVLGQGPQFIFQYYEKEERGRGNFPDRFSARQFPNYSSELNVNALLLGDSALYLCASTPRGASPYEQYFGPGTRLTVT.

This chain uses TRBV7-9 with TRBJ2-3; no definite D call. V was cut by 8 bases and J by 2 bases, with 11 bases left in between. The CDR3 runs to 13 residues. Germline assignment: CDR1 SEHNR and CDR2 FQNEAQ (reference sequence). The CDR3 bases are TGTGCCAGCCAGTCTTCTCTCACAGATACGCAGTATTTT. Protein: CASQSSLTDTQYF.

V gene TRBV21-1 combines with J gene TRBJ2-5; TRBD2 was called by the table and not checked on the DNA. TRBV21-1 corresponds to a pseudogene. This CDR3 contains 15 residues. CDR3 in amino acids: CASSLGTSGQETQYF. In DNA form, the CDR3 reads TGTGCCAGCAGCCTAGGGACTAGCGGGCAAGAGACCCAGTACTTC.